This TCR beta chain was observed in a study of cytomegalovirus exposure and HLA in healthy donors. Background on the study: Membership in the Caucasian-associated ancestry cluster was found for 75% to 85% of 300 to 400 genotyped donors. Study-wide findings and caveats: Upon later analysis, TCR association rates were observed to vary by HLA locus, being highest for DRB1 and lowest for HLA-C. Only CMV serostatus was available as immune exposure information.

Healthy bone marrow donors formed the donor group. In the PCR, 60 Vbeta and 13 Jbeta primers were used. Assay: immunoSEQ multiplex PCR; the TCRdb copy retains only in-frame clones and omits some. The record lists more than 140,000 clones, of which the ten most abundant hold around 2.2%. Details on this clone: What it binds is unknown.

Germline loops: CDR1 SSHAT, CDR2 FNYEAQ (reference sequence). The CDR3 is 17 amino acids. Trimming cost V 0 bases and J 4 bases; bases outside gene matches: 5. The source of this sequence is a woman younger than 30 in good health and CMV-seronegative. Sequencing input: PBMCs. The chain carries TRBV7-7 and TRBJ2-1, with 11 bases identical to TRBD2. The CDR3 spells CASSLAPGTSGYNEQFF. The DNA of the CDR3 is TGTGCCAGCAGCTTAGCACCCGGGACTAGCGGATACAATGAGCAGTTCTTC.